This is a list of T cell receptor beta chains from one sample in a study of control samples from healthy donors and cancer patients. Sequencing was performed with immunoSEQ multiplex PCR; in TCRdb, only in-frame clones are kept and a portion is missing. The sample holds around 150,000 clones, roughly 94% seen once. The sample was PBMCs. The receptor set was obtained from a man aged 55 to 70 with colorectal cancer. The CDR3 runs from the conserved cysteine through the conserved F or W. Fields, in order: D gene, V gene, clone size, J gene, CDR3 protein, CDR3 DNA. The D gene is left open where the match is weak. The listing skips clone size in some rows; elsewhere it reads once, few, many or a size class.

D gene: NA
V gene: TRBV6-6
clone size: NA
J gene: TRBJ2-7
CDR3 protein: CASMSRAQQTQYEQYF
CDR3 DNA: TGTGCCAGCATGAGTAGGGCCCAACAAACTCAATACGAGCAGTACTTC

D gene: NA
V gene: TRBV9
clone size: NA
J gene: TRBJ2-5
CDR3 protein: CASSPDELPIQRTQYF
CDR3 DNA: TGTGCCAGCAGCCCGGACGAGCTTCCCATACAACGGACCCAGTACTTC

D gene: NA
V gene: TRBV6-2/TRBV6-3
clone size: NA
J gene: TRBJ2-1
CDR3 protein: CASSSNNNEQFF
CDR3 DNA: TGTGCCAGCAGTTCAAACAACAATGAGCAGTTCTTC

D gene: TRBD1
V gene: TRBV7-9
clone size: NA
J gene: TRBJ2-6
CDR3 protein: CASSSRGREANVLTF
CDR3 DNA: TGTGCCAGCAGCTCTAGGGGGCGCGAGGCCAACGTCCTGACTTTC

D gene: NA
V gene: TRBV7-2
clone size: NA
J gene: TRBJ1-1
CDR3 protein: CASSSHAGNTEAFF
CDR3 DNA: TGTGCCAGCAGCTCCCACGCAGGGAACACTGAAGCTTTCTTT

D gene: NA
V gene: TRBV5-6
clone size: NA
J gene: TRBJ2-1
CDR3 protein: CASSLYNEQFF
CDR3 DNA: TGTGCCAGCAGCTTATACAATGAGCAGTTCTTC

D gene: NA
V gene: TRBV5-4
clone size: NA
J gene: TRBJ2-2
CDR3 protein: CASSLKATGELFF
CDR3 DNA: TGTGCCAGCAGCTTGAAGGCCACCGGGGAGCTGTTTTTT

D gene: TRBD2
V gene: TRBV6-6
clone size: NA
J gene: TRBJ2-7
CDR3 protein: CASTRRGGYEQYF
CDR3 DNA: TGTGCCAGCACTCGGCGGGGGGGTTACGAGCAGTACTTC

D gene: NA
V gene: TRBV19
clone size: NA
J gene: TRBJ1-5
CDR3 protein: CASSLVPGRNQPQHF
CDR3 DNA: TGTGCCAGTAGCCTCGTTCCAGGGCGCAATCAGCCCCAGCATTTT

D gene: NA
V gene: TRBV6-6
clone size: NA
J gene: TRBJ1-5
CDR3 protein: CASTSGVDSNQPQHF
CDR3 DNA: TGTGCCAGCACCTCAGGGGTAGATAGCAATCAGCCCCAGCATTTT

D gene: TRBD1
V gene: TRBV2
clone size: NA
J gene: TRBJ2-3
CDR3 protein: CASSGQGGTDTQYF
CDR3 DNA: TGTGCCAGCAGTGGACAGGGGGGTACAGATACGCAGTATTTT

D gene: NA
V gene: TRBV23-1
clone size: few
J gene: TRBJ2-6
CDR3 protein: CASSRYSGANVLTF
CDR3 DNA: TGCGCCAGCAGTCGATACTCTGGGGCCAACGTCCTGACTTTC

D gene: NA
V gene: TRBV24-1
clone size: once
J gene: TRBJ1-1
CDR3 protein: CATSDSGARTEAFF
CDR3 DNA: TGTGCCACCAGTGATAGTGGGGCACGAACTGAAGCTTTCTTT

D gene: TRBD1
V gene: TRBV18
clone size: NA
J gene: TRBJ2-7
CDR3 protein: CASSPPLQGESYEQYF
CDR3 DNA: TGTGCCAGCTCACCCCCTCTACAGGGGGAATCCTACGAGCAGTACTTC

D gene: TRBD1
V gene: TRBV7-8
clone size: once
J gene: TRBJ1-1
CDR3 protein: CASSTMGGDREAFF
CDR3 DNA: TGTGCCAGCAGCACCATGGGGGGGGACAGAGAAGCTTTCTTT

D gene: NA
V gene: TRBV19
clone size: NA
J gene: TRBJ1-6
CDR3 protein: CASSTTDRNSPLHF
CDR3 DNA: TGTGCCAGTAGTACGACAGATCGGAATTCACCCCTCCACTTT

D gene: NA
V gene: TRBV19
clone size: NA
J gene: TRBJ2-6
CDR3 protein: CASSSADGGSGANVLTF
CDR3 DNA: TGTGCCAGTAGTTCAGCGGACGGGGGCTCTGGGGCCAACGTCCTGACTTTC

D gene: NA
V gene: TRBV6-1
clone size: NA
J gene: TRBJ2-7
CDR3 protein: CASRAVSYEQYF
CDR3 DNA: TGTGCCAGCAGGGCCGTTTCCTACGAGCAGTACTTC

D gene: TRBD2
V gene: TRBV9
clone size: NA
J gene: TRBJ2-2
CDR3 protein: CASSPWTGSGAGELFF
CDR3 DNA: TGTGCCAGCAGCCCTTGGACGGGCAGCGGGGCCGGGGAGCTGTTTTTT

D gene: NA
V gene: TRBV18
clone size: NA
J gene: TRBJ1-5
CDR3 protein: CASSPRAGLLGNSNQPQHF
CDR3 DNA: TGTGCCAGCTCACCAAGGGCAGGGTTGTTAGGGAATAGCAATCAGCCCCAGCATTTT

D gene: TRBD1
V gene: TRBV18
clone size: NA
J gene: TRBJ1-1
CDR3 protein: CASRQGIDTEAFF
CDR3 DNA: TGTGCCAGTCGACAGGGGATAGACACTGAAGCTTTCTTT

D gene: NA
V gene: TRBV5-1
clone size: NA
J gene: TRBJ2-5
CDR3 protein: CASSLMAGQETQYF
CDR3 DNA: TGCGCCAGCAGCTTGATGGCAGGACAAGAGACCCAGTACTTC

D gene: TRBD1
V gene: TRBV5-1
clone size: NA
J gene: TRBJ1-1
CDR3 protein: CASSSLTGKNTEAFF
CDR3 DNA: TGCGCCAGCAGCTCGCTGACAGGGAAGAACACTGAAGCTTTCTTT

D gene: NA
V gene: TRBV5-1
clone size: NA
J gene: TRBJ1-1
CDR3 protein: CASSPQENTEAFF
CDR3 DNA: TGCGCCAGCTCCCCACAAGAGAACACTGAAGCTTTCTTT

D gene: TRBD2
V gene: TRBV10-3
clone size: NA
J gene: TRBJ2-5
CDR3 protein: CAISEFPTGAGGSGSQETQYF
CDR3 DNA: TGTGCCATCAGTGAGTTCCCGACTGGAGCGGGGGGTTCGGGGTCCCAAGAGACCCAGTACTTC

D gene: TRBD1
V gene: TRBV19
clone size: NA
J gene: TRBJ1-1
CDR3 protein: CARAWDSTNTEAFF
CDR3 DNA: TGTGCCAGAGCATGGGACAGTACGAACACTGAAGCTTTCTTT

D gene: NA
V gene: TRBV19
clone size: NA
J gene: TRBJ2-5
CDR3 protein: CASSMRQYQTQYF
CDR3 DNA: TGTGCCAGTAGTATGAGGCAGTATCAGACCCAGTACTTC

D gene: NA
V gene: TRBV7-2
clone size: NA
J gene: TRBJ2-7
CDR3 protein: CASSPMAESSYEQYF
CDR3 DNA: TGTGCCAGCAGCCCCATGGCAGAGAGCTCCTACGAGCAGTACTTC

D gene: NA
V gene: TRBV6-6
clone size: NA
J gene: TRBJ1-1
CDR3 protein: CASSPIIREGSTEAFF
CDR3 DNA: TGTGCCAGCAGTCCCATCATTAGGGAGGGGAGCACTGAAGCTTTCTTT

D gene: TRBD1
V gene: TRBV10-3
clone size: NA
J gene: TRBJ2-3
CDR3 protein: CATSGTGGFTDTQYF
CDR3 DNA: TGTGCCACCTCCGGGACAGGGGGTTTCACAGATACGCAGTATTTT

D gene: NA
V gene: TRBV20-1
clone size: NA
J gene: TRBJ2-5
CDR3 protein: CSARPQETQYF
CDR3 DNA: TGCAGTGCTAGACCGCAAGAGACCCAGTACTTC